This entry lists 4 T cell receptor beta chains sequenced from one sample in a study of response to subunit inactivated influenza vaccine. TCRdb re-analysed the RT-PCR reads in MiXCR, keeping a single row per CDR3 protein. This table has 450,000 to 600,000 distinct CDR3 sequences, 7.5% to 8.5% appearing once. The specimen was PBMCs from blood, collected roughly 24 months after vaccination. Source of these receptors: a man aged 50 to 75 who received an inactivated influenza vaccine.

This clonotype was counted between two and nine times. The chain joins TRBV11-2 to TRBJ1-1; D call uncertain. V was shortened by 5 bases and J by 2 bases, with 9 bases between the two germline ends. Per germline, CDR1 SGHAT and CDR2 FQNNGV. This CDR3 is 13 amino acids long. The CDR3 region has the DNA TGTGCCAGCAGCACAAGGTATAACACTGAAGCTTTCTTT. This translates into CASSTRYNTEAFF.

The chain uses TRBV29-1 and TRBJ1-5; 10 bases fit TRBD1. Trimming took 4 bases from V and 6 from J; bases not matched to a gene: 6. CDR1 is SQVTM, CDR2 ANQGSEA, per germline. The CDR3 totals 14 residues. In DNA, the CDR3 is TGCAGCGTTGGACAGGGGGCGAATGGTCAGCCCCAGCATTTT. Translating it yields CSVGQGANGQPQHF.

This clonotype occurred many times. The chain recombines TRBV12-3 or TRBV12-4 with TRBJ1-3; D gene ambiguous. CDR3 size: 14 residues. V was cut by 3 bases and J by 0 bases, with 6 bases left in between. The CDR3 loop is CASSLANSGNTIYF. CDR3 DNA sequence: TGTGCCAGCAGTTTGGCCAACTCTGGAAACACCATATATTTT.

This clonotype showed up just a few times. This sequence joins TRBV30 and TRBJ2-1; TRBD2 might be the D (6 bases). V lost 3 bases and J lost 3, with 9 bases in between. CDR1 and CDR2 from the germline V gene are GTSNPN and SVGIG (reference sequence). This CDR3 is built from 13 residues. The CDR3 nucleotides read TGTGCCTGGAGCGGGAGCGGCTACAATGAGCAGTTCTTC. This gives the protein CAWSGSGYNEQFF.